The present T cell receptor beta chain was sequenced within a study of blood T cell repertoires in COVID-19. Study at large: T cells, B-cell-depleted T cells, or PBMCs supplied cDNA or gDNA.

Original processing methods: Amplified reference gene primers provided the basis for estimating nucleated cell counts. Assay: immunoSEQ multiplex PCR; the TCRdb copy retains only in-frame clones and omits some. For V, J and clone size, that table is used; D and trimming come from the DNA. The data show 60,000 to 65,000 clones, approximately 77% seen once. The germline V and J ends were trimmed by 10 bases and 2 bases, with 15 bases remaining between them. Germline assignment: CDR1 LNHDA and CDR2 SQIVND (reference sequence). The CDR3 runs 14 residues. Sample: peripheral blood. The chain recombines TRBV19 with TRBJ1-5; weak D call: TRBD1 (6 bases). The clonotype originates from a human donor in a cohort sampled during active COVID-19. The DNA of the CDR3 is TGTGCCACTAGCGCTGAGGGGGGCAATCAGCCCCAGCATTTT. It encodes CATSAEGGNQPQHF.